The 5 T cell receptor beta chains given below trace back to one sample, sequenced in a study of identifying expanded T cells in peripheral blood. The data were produced by immunoSEQ multiplex PCR, yet TCRdb's version contains in-frame clones alone and is incomplete. The sample consists of about 110,000 clones, more than 85% of them appearing once. Sequences were obtained from blood. The receptors were sampled from a person aged 18 to 75 in good health.

This clone was seen just once. This chain connects TRBV18 to TRBJ1-2, with 7 positions matching TRBD1. The CDR3 loop spans 16 amino acids. V was clipped by 2 bases and J by 4 bases; unmatched bases: 10. CDR1 is KGHSH and CDR2 is LQKENI in the germline V gene. CDR3: CASSPDSRGRTYGYTF. The CDR3 region has the DNA TGTGCCAGCTCACCAGACAGCAGGGGGAGAACCTATGGCTACACCTTC.

About this clone: Since a much larger clone is just one base distant, this may be a read error. The sample carries other DNA sequences with the same CDR3. J is TRBJ1-1 and V is TRBV4-3, with D possibly being TRBD1 (5 bases). CDR3 length equals 13 residues. Trimming removed 4 bases from V and 1 base from J, with 7 bases in between. Germline loops: CDR1 LGHNA, CDR2 YSLEER. Here the CDR3 DNA reads TGCGCCAGCAGCCCTACAGGGAACACTGAAGCTTTCTTT. Translating it yields CASSPTGNTEAFF.

The V gene is TRBV7-2, the J gene TRBJ1-5; unclear D gene. V was cut by 3 bases and J by 6 bases, with 9 bases left in between. In germline, CDR1 is SGHTA, CDR2 FQGNSA. The CDR3 is made up of 13 amino acids. The CDR3 protein is CASSFHLGQPQHF. The DNA for the CDR3 is TGTGCCAGCAGCTTTCACCTGGGTCAGCCCCAGCATTTT.

The chain has TRBV2 and TRBJ2-2, with TRBD1 as a possible D gene (5 bases). Germline V lookup: CDR1 SNHLY, CDR2 FYNNEI. Trimming removed 3 bases at V and 2 bases at J, with 22 bases between. The CDR3 sequence is 19 residues long. DNA of the CDR3: TGTGCCAGCAGTGAGTCGTTTCAGACTCCACAGGTTAACACCGGGGAGCTGTTTTTT. Protein: CASSESFQTPQVNTGELFF.

This clone was counted a single time. The chain links TRBV7-8 to TRBJ2-5; possible D gene TRBD2, 5 bases. Trimming pared 6 bases from V and 3 bases from J, leaving 20 bases between. CDR1 and CDR2 from the germline V gene are SGHVS and FQNEAQ. CDR3 length equals 16 residues. In nucleotides, the CDR3 is TGTGCCAGCAGTCGTCGGGGTTGGAGAACTGAAGAGACCCAGTACTTC. Translation gives CASSRRGWRTEETQYF.